This passage covers 26 T cell receptor beta chains from one sample sequenced in a study of breast tumors, draining lymph nodes, adjacent tissues. TCRdb re-called the multiplex PCR reads through MiXCR, storing one row per CDR3 protein. The sample shows about 200,000 distinct CDR3 sequences, 30% to 35% of them seen only once. The lymph nodes were axillary draining lymph nodes from breast cancer patients. Sequenced sample: axillary lymph node tissue. Receptors originate from a female donor with breast cancer. Some clones in this sample may be carry-over from other donors' samples.

There are a few counts of this clonotype. This clone may be a read error of a much larger clone one base away. This chain joins TRBV4-3 and TRBJ2-3; tentative D call: TRBD1 (7 bases). The germline V gene encodes CDR1 LGHNA and CDR2 YSLEER. CDR3 length: 15 amino acids. The CDR3 bases are TGCGCCAGCAGCCAAGAGCAAGGGGGGACAGATGCGCAGTATTTT. As protein: CASSQEQGGTDAQYF.

This clonotype was observed a few times. This chain connects TRBV6-5 to TRBJ2-3; D is uncertain. V was cut by 3 bases and J by 0 bases, with 10 bases left in between. Germline-derived CDR1 and CDR2 are MNHEY and SVGAGI. This CDR3 contains 15 residues. The CDR3 protein is CASSYGRSSTDTQYF. The CDR3 coding sequence is TGTGCCAGCAGTTATGGGCGGAGTAGCACAGATACGCAGTATTTT.

This clonotype was observed a handful of times. The rearrangement uses TRBV6-5 and TRBJ2-1, with a weak D call TRBD1 (5 bases). Between the trimmed V and J ends, which lost 10 bases and 6 bases, there was a span of 19 bases. The CDR3 has 14 residues. The germline V gene has CDR1 MNHEY and CDR2 SVGAGI. The CDR3 region has the DNA TGTGCCACCCTTCTGGTAGGGGTCGGCAATGAGCAGTTCTTC. Protein: CATLLVGVGNEQFF.

Many counts were recorded for this clonotype. This chain uses TRBV10-3 with TRBJ1-5, with D hard to call. The ends were cut back, 4 bases at V and 3 bases at J, with 4 bases in the middle. There are 12 residues in the CDR3. CDR1 is ENHRY and CDR2 is SYGVKD in the germline V gene. Here the CDR3 reads CAISVNNQPQHF. The DNA for the CDR3 is TGTGCCATCAGTGTTAACAATCAGCCCCAGCATTTT.

The rearrangement joins TRBV24-1 to TRBJ2-5, with TRBD2 identical over 9 bases. Germline CDR1 is KGHDR and CDR2 is SFDVKD. The CDR3 loop spans 17 amino acids. Germline trimming cut 3 bases from V and 2 bases from J; bases unmatched to any gene: 9. The CDR3 here is CATSDPTLAGVQETQYF. CDR3 nucleotide sequence: TGTGCCACCAGTGATCCTACCTTAGCGGGAGTTCAAGAGACCCAGTACTTC.

The rearrangement uses TRBV7-9 and TRBJ1-5, with D hard to call. V gave up 1 base and J gave up 0 bases, with 10 bases separating them. The germline gives CDR1 SEHNR, CDR2 FQNEAQ (reference sequence). The CDR3 runs to 16 residues. CDR3 in DNA: TGTGCCAGCAGCTTAGGTTGGGCTGGTAGCAATCAGCCCCAGCATTTT. It is translated as CASSLGWAGSNQPQHF.

This clonotype was seen many times. This sequence joins TRBV5-1 and TRBJ1-2; TRBD1 matches 10 bases. The CDR3 consists of 12 residues. CDR1 and CDR2 from the germline V gene are SGHRS and YFSETQ. Germline trimming cut 7 bases from V and 8 bases from J; bases unmatched to any gene: 5. The CDR3 here is CASGTGEGGYTF. The CDR3 coding sequence is TGCGCCAGCGGGACAGGGGAGGGAGGCTACACCTTC. Filled out from reference TRBV5-1 and TRBJ1-2, the complete variable domain reads KAGVTQTPRYLIKTRGQQVTLSCSPISGHRSVSWYQQTPGQGLQFLFEYFSETQRNKGNFPGRFSGRQFSNSRSEMNVSTLELGDSALYLCASGTGEGGYTFGSGTRLTVV.

This clonotype was recorded many times. The V and J genes are TRBV11-3 and TRBJ2-3; D is unclear. Germline assignment: CDR1 SGHNT and CDR2 YENEEA. The germline V and J ends were trimmed by 5 bases and 4 bases, with 13 bases remaining between them. The CDR3 loop spans 14 amino acids. CDR3 sequence reads: CASSPQSPPDTQYF. In DNA, the CDR3 is TGTGCCAGCAGCCCACAATCCCCCCCAGATACGCAGTATTTT.

This clonotype was counted many times. This sequence joins TRBV9 and TRBJ2-1; D might be TRBD2 (5 bases). There are 15 residues in the CDR3. With 4 bases removed from V and 4 bases from J, the gap between germline ends came to 15 bases. The germline V gene encodes CDR1 SGDLS and CDR2 YYNGEE. CDR3 loop: CASSPGIAAYNEQFF. CDR3 sequence (DNA): TGTGCCAGCAGCCCCGGGATAGCAGCATACAATGAGCAGTTCTTC.

Turning to this clonotype: A much larger clone sits a single nucleotide away, making a read error possible. Given the absence of the conserved phenylalanine or tryptophan at the CDR3 end, a read error is likely. V gene TRBV20-1 combines with J gene TRBJ1-2, with D possibly being TRBD1 (5 bases). V lost 6 bases and J lost 6, with 17 bases in between. Germline V lookup: CDR1 DFQATT, CDR2 SNEGSKA (reference sequence). The CDR3 spans 13 residues. The CDR3 loop reads CSADEEGPDGYTL. CDR3 nucleotide sequence: TGCAGTGCCGATGAGGAGGGGCCGGATGGCTACACCCTC.

This clonotype was detected ten times or more. This sequence joins TRBV7-2 and TRBJ2-7; D uncertain. Trimming left V 7 bases short and J 3 bases short, with 7 bases between. The germline gives CDR1 SGHTA, CDR2 FQGNSA. This CDR3 comprises 11 residues. The DNA of the CDR3 is TGTGCCAGCACCTCCTTCTACGAGCAGTACTTC. Translation gives CASTSFYEQYF.

The chain carries TRBV28 and TRBJ2-7, with TRBD2 matching 11 bases. Germline-derived CDR1 and CDR2 are MDHEN and SYDVKM. This CDR3 has 16 amino acids. J lost 0 bases, V lost 6 bases, and 7 bases had no gene match. This CDR3 is CASRGGLAGGSYEQYF. For the CDR3, the DNA is TGTGCCAGCAGGGGAGGACTAGCGGGCGGCTCCTACGAGCAGTACTTC.

This clonotype appeared many times. As DNA, the CDR3 is TGCGCCAGCAGCCAACATCAAATCCGGGACAACCTCTACGAGCAGTACTTC. It encodes CASSQHQIRDNLYEQYF. The chain is built from TRBV4-3 and TRBJ2-7, with D possibly TRBD1 on 6 matching bases. The CDR3 runs to 17 residues. V was shortened by 2 bases and J by 3 bases, with 20 bases between the two germline ends. CDR1 and CDR2 from the germline V gene are LGHNA and YSLEER.

The table lists this clonotype with many counts. The chain couples TRBV7-8 to TRBJ1-3; no definite D call. The CDR3 has 18 residues. V shed 0 bases and J shed 3 bases, with 18 bases lying between them. CDR1 and CDR2 from the germline V gene are SGHVS and FQNEAQ. The CDR3: CASSLALLATLSGNTIYF. CDR3 sequence (DNA): TGTGCCAGCAGCTTAGCCCTTTTGGCAACACTAAGTGGAAACACCATATATTTT.

The genes are TRBV20-1 and TRBJ2-1; TRBD2 matches at 7 bases. The ends lost 1 base at V and 0 bases at J; junction bases unmatched: 0. The germline V gene has CDR1 DFQATT and CDR2 SNEGSKA (reference sequence). The CDR3 is 14 residues long. In DNA form, the CDR3 reads TGCAGTGCTAGAGGACTAGCCTCCTACAATGAGCAGTTCTTC. It specifies CSARGLASYNEQFF.

This clonotype has at least ten counts. The gene calls are TRBV2 and TRBJ2-7; D is perhaps TRBD1 (6 bases). The V end was cut by 7 bases, the J end by 6 bases, with 16 bases between. The CDR3 loop spans 13 amino acids. Germline V gives CDR1 SNHLY, CDR2 FYNNEI. The CDR3 protein is CASTAGTISEQYF. CDR3 sequence (DNA): TGTGCCAGCACCGCCGGGACAATATCCGAGCAGTACTTC.

Ten or more counts support this clonotype. The junction departs from germline at one end; a sequencing error may be responsible. The CDR3 nucleotides read TGTGCTAGCAGCCCTAACCCGGGACGGGTCCAAGAGACCCAGTACTTC. It specifies CASSPNPGRVQETQYF. This rearrangement joins TRBV7-7 to TRBJ2-5; D assignment may be TRBD1 or TRBD2 (5 bases each). CDR1 SSHAT and CDR2 FNYEAQ come from the germline V gene (reference sequence). There are 16 residues in the CDR3. The complete variable domain, with remaining parts taken from reference TRBV7-7 and TRBJ2-5, reads GAGVSQSPRYKVTKRGQDVTLRCDPISSHATLYWYQQALGQGPEFLTYFNYEAQPDKSGLPSDRFSAERPEGSISTLTIQRTEQRDSAMYRCASSPNPGRVQETQYFGPGTRLLVL.

Comment on this clonotype: The junction differs from germline at one of its ends, possibly a read error. The CDR3 nucleotides read TGTGCCAGCAGTTACGGGCAGGGGCACACCAGGGAGCTGTTTTTT. Translating gives CASSYGQGHTRELFF. V gene TRBV6-6 combines with J gene TRBJ2-2; tentatively, D is TRBD1 (6 bases). The CDR3 runs 15 residues. Germline CDR1 and CDR2: MNHNY and SVGAGI (reference sequence).

With regard to this clonotype: Lacking the conserved final phenylalanine or tryptophan, this CDR3 likely reflects a read error. The DNA is left out, because the CDR3 cannot be placed on it with certainty; the CDR3 is given as TCRdb lists it. The chain carries TRBV28 and TRBJ2-7; the table's D call, TRBD2, was not checked against the DNA. The germline V gene encodes CDR1 MDHEN and CDR2 SYDVKM. The length of the CDR3 is 14 amino acids, counting both ends. Here the CDR3 reads CASSLGDRTGRPQP.

This clonotype occurred many times. This CDR3 is CASSAPGGAGNTIYF. The CDR3 nucleotides are TGTGCCAGCAGTGCCCCGGGGGGGGCTGGAAACACCATATATTTT. The V gene is TRBV25-1, the J gene TRBJ1-3; tentative D call: TRBD1 (5 bases). CDR3 length equals 15 residues. Germline V gene sequence: CDR1 MGHDK, CDR2 SYGVNS. V lost 4 bases and J lost 2, with 12 bases in between.

This clonotype was detected ten times or more. The chain couples TRBV7-2 to TRBJ1-4; no clear D gene. The CDR3 runs to 15 residues. Germline V CDR1 and CDR2: SGHTA, FQGNSA. The V and J ends lost 1 base and 7 bases respectively, with 13 bases between them. The CDR3 DNA sequence: TGTGCCAGCAGCTTAGGCCGCCGGGTCCTTGAAAAACTGTTTTTT. This codes for CASSLGRRVLEKLFF.

This clonotype was counted many times. As DNA, the CDR3 is TGTGCCAGCACGAGCCGGGGCTCCTACGAGCAGTACTTC. Translation gives CASTSRGSYEQYF. J is TRBJ2-7 and V is TRBV6-5; D may be TRBD2 (5 bases). Germline V gene data show CDR1 as MNHEY and CDR2 as SVGAGI. This CDR3 has 13 amino acids. V was pared by 7 bases and J by 0 bases, with 10 bases between.

This clonotype was recorded at least ten times. A read error may produce the germline difference seen at one junction end. The CDR3 is CSASIGNYGSTF. The CDR3 DNA reads TGCAGTGCTAGCATAGGGAACTATGGCTCCACCTTC. V and J are TRBV20-1 and TRBJ1-2; D remains unclear. The CDR3 runs to 12 residues. Germline V gene data show CDR1 as DFQATT and CDR2 as SNEGSKA (reference sequence).

This clonotype turned up a few times. A much larger clone differs from this one at a single base, so this may be a read error. V usage is TRBV12-3 or TRBV12-4 and J usage is TRBJ1-2; perhaps TRBD1 as D (6 bases). This CDR3 has 13 amino acids. Trimming left V 5 bases short and J 4 bases short, with 11 bases between. The CDR3 DNA reads as TGTGCCAGCAGTGGGGGCAGACTCTATGGCTACACCTTC. It translates to CASSGGRLYGYTF.

This rearrangement joins TRBV20-1 to TRBJ1-1; D is possibly TRBD1 (5 bases). Germline CDR1 reads DFQATT; CDR2 reads SNEGSKA (reference sequence). This CDR3 spans 14 amino acids. Trimming cost V 0 bases and J 7 bases, with 15 bases left between them. CDR3 DNA: TGCAGTGCTAGAGACTCAATCAGGGTATTTGAAGCTTTCTTT. Protein product: CSARDSIRVFEAFF.

Turning to this clonotype: A read error may produce the germline difference seen at one junction end. The chain joins TRBV7-6 to TRBJ1-6; D is perhaps TRBD1 (6 bases). CDR3 length: 15 residues. Germline CDR1 SGHVS, CDR2 FNYEAQ. CDR3 region: CASSLRARGGSPLHF. DNA of the CDR3: TGTGCCAGCAGCTTAAGAGCCAGGGGAGGTTCACCCCTCCACTTC.